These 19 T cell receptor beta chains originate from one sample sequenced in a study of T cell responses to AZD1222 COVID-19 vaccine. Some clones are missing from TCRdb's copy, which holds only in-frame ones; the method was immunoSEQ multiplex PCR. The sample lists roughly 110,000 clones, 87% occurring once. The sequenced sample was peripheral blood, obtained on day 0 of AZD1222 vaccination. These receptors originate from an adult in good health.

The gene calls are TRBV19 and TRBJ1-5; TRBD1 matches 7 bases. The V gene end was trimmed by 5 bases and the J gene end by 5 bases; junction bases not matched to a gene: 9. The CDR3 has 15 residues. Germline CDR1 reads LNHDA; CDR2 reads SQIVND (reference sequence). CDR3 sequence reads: CASSHLGTDYQPQHF. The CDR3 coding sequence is TGTGCCAGTAGTCATCTCGGGACAGATTATCAGCCCCAGCATTTT.

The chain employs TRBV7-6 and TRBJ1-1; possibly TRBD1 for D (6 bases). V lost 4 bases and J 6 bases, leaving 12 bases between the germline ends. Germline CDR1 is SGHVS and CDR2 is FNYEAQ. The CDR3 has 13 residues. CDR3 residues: CASSSRGGAEAFF. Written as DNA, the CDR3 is TGTGCCAGCAGCTCCCGGGGGGGCGCTGAAGCTTTCTTT.

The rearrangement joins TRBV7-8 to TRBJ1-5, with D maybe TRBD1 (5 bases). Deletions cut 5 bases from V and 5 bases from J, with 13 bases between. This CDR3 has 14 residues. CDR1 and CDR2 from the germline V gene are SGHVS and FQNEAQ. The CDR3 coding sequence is TGTGCCAGCAGCCTCAGACAGTGGTATCAGCCCCAGCATTTT. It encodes CASSLRQWYQPQHF.

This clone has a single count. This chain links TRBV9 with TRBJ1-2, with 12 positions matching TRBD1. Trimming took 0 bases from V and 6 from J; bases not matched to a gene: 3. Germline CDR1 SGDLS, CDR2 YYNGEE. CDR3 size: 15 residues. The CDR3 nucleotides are TGTGCCAGCAGCGTAGTAGGGACAGGGGGCGATGGCTACACCTTC. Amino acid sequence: CASSVVGTGGDGYTF.

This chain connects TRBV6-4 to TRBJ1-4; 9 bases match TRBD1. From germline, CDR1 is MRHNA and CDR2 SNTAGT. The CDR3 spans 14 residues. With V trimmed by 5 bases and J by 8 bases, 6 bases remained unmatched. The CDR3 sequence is CASSNGTGSEKLFF. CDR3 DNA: TGTGCCAGCAGTAACGGGACAGGGTCCGAAAAACTGTTTTTT.

CDR3: CASSQVTGTSGSYEQYF. As DNA, the CDR3 is TGCGCCAGCAGCCAAGTTACCGGGACTAGCGGGAGTTACGAGCAGTACTTC. This chain uses TRBV4-1 with TRBJ2-7, with TRBD2 identical over 14 bases. The CDR3 is made up of 17 amino acids. CDR1 MGHRA and CDR2 YSYEKL come from the germline V gene. V lost 1 base to trimming and J lost 4 bases; unmatched junction nucleotides: 6.

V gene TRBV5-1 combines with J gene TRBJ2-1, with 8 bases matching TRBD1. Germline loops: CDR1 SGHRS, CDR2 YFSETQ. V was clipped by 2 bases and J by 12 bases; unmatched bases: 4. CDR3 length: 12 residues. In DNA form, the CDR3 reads TGCGCCAGCAGCTTAGGACAGGGATGGCAGTTCTTC. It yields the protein CASSLGQGWQFF.

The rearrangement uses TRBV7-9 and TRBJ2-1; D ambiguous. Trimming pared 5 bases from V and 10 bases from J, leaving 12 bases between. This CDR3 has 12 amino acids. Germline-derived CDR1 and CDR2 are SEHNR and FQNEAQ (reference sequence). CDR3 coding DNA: TGTGCCAGCAGCGCGCTAGATTGGGAGCAGTTCTTC. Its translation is CASSALDWEQFF.

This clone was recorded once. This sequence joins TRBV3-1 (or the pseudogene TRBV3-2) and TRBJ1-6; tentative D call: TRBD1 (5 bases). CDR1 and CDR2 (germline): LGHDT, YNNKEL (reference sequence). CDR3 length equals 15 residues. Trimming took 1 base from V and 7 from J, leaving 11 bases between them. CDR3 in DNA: TGTGCCAGCAGCCAAGGGTCAGGGCTAAATTCACCCCTCCACTTT. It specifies CASSQGSGLNSPLHF.

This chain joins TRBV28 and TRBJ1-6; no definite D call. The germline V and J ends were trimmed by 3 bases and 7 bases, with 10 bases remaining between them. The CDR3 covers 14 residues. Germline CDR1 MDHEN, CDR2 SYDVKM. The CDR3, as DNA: TGTGCCAGCAGTTTTGTACATATCAATTCACCCCTCCACTTT. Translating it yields CASSFVHINSPLHF.

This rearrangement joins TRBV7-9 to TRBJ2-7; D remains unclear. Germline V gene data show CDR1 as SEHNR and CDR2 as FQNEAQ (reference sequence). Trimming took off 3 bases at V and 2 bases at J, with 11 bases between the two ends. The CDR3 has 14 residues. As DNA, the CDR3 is TGTGCCAGCAGCTTTCTTGAAGGGCCCTACGAGCAGTACTTC. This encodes CASSFLEGPYEQYF.

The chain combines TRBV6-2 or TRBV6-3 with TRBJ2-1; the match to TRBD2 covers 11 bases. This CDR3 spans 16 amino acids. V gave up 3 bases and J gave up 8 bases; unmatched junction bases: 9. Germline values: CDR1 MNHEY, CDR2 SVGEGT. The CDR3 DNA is TGTGCCAGCAGTTATGTGGTAGCGGGGGGGTTCGATGAGCAGTTCTTC. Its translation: CASSYVVAGGFDEQFF.

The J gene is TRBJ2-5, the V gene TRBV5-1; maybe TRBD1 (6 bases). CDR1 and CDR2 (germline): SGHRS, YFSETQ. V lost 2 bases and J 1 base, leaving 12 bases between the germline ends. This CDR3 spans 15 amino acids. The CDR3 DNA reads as TGCGCCAGCAGCTTTAATTCCAGGGGCCAAGAGACCCAGTACTTC. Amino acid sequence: CASSFNSRGQETQYF. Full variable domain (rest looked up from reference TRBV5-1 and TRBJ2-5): KAGVTQTPRYLIKTRGQQVTLSCSPISGHRSVSWYQQTPGQGLQFLFEYFSETQRNKGNFPGRFSGRQFSNSRSEMNVSTLELGDSALYLCASSFNSRGQETQYFGPGTRLLVL.

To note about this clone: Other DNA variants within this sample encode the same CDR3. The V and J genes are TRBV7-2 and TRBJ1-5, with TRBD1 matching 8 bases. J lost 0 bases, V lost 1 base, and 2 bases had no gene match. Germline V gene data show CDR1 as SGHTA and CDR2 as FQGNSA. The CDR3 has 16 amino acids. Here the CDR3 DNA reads TGTGCCAGCAGCTTAGGGGACAGGTATAGCAATCAGCCCCAGCATTTT. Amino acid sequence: CASSLGDRYSNQPQHF.

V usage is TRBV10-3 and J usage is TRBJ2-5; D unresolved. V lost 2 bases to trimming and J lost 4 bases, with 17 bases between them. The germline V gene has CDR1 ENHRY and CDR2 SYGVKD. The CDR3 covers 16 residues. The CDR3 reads CAISELGTKGIETQYF. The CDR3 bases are TGTGCCATCAGTGAGCTTGGTACTAAGGGAATAGAGACCCAGTACTTC.

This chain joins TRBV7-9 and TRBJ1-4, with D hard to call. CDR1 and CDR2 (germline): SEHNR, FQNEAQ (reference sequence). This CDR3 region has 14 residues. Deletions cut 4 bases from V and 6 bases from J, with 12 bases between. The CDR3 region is CASSSPTNDEKLFF. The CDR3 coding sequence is TGTGCCAGCAGCTCCCCGACGAACGATGAAAAACTGTTTTTT. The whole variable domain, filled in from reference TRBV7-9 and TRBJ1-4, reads DTGVSQNPRHKITKRGQNVTFRCDPISEHNRLYWYRQTLGQGPEFLTYFQNEAQLEKSRLLSDRFSAERPKGSFSTLEIQRTEQGDSAMYLCASSSPTNDEKLFFGSGTQLSVL.

The DNA of the CDR3 is TGTGCCAGCAGTCCCCAAACAGGGATAATTAACTACGAGCAGTACTTC. It yields the protein CASSPQTGIINYEQYF. The V call is TRBV28, the J call TRBJ2-7, with D possibly matching TRBD1 (6 bases). CDR1 and CDR2 (germline): MDHEN, SYDVKM. This CDR3 contains 16 residues. V lost 5 bases to trimming and J lost 3 bases, with 20 bases between them.

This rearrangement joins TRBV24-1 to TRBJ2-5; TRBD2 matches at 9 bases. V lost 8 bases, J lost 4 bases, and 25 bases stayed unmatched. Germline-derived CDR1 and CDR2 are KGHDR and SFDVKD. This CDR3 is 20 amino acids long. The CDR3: CATTRPHGSGGPRRGETQYF. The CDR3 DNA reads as TGTGCCACCACCCGACCCCATGGTAGCGGGGGTCCGAGGCGGGGAGAGACCCAGTACTTC.

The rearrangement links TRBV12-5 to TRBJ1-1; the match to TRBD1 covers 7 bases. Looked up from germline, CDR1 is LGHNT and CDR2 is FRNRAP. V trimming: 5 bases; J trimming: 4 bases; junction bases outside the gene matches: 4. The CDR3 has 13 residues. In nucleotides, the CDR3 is TGTGCTAGTGGTCTAAGACAGGGCACTGAAGCTTTCTTT. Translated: CASGLRQGTEAFF.